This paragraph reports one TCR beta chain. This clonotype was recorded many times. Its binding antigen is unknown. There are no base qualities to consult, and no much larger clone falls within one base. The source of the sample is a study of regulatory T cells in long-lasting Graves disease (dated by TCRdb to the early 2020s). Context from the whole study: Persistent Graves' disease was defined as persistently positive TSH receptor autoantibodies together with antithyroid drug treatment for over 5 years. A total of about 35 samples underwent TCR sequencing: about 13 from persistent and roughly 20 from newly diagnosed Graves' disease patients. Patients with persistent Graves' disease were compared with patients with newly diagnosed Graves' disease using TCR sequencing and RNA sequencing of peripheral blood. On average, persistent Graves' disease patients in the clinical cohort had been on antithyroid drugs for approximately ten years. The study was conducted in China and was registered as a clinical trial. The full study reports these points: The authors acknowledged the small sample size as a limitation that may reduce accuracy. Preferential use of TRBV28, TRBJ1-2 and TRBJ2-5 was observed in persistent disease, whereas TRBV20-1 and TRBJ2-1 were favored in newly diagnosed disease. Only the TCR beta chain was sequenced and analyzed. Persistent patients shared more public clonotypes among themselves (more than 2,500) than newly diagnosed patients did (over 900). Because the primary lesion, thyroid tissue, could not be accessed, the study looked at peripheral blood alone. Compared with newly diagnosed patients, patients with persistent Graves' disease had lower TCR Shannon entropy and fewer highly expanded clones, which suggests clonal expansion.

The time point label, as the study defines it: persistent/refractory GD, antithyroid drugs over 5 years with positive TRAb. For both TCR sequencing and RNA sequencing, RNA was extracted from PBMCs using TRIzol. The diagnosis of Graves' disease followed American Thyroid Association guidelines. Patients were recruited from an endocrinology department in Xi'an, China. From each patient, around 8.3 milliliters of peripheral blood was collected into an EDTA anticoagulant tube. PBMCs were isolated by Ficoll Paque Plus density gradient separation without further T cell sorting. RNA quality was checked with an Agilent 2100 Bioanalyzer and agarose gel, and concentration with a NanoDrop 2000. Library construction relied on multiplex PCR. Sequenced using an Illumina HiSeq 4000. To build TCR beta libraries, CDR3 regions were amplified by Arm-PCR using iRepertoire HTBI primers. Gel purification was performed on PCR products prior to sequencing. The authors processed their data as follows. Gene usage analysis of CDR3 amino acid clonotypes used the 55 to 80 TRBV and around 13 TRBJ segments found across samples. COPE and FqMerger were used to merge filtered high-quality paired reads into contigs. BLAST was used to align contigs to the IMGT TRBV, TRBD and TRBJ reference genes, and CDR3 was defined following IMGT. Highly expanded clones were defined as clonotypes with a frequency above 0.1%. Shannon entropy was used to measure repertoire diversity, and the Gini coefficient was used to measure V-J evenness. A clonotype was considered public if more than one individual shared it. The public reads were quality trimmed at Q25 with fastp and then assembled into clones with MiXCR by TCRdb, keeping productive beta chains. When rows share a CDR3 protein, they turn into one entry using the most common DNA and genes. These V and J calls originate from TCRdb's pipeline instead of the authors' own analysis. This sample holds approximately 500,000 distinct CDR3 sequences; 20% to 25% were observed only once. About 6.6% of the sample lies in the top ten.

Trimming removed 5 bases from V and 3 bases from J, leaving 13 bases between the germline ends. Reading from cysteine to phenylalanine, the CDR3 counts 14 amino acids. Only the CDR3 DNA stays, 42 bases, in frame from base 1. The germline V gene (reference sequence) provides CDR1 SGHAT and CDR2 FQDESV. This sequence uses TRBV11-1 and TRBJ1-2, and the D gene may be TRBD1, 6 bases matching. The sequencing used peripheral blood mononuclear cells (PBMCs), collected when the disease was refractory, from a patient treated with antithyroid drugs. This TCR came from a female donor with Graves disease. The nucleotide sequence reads TGTGCCAGCAGCGTACAGGGAATGGACTATGGCTACACCTTC. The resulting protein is CASSVQGMDYGYTF.